Below are 30 T cell receptor beta chains sequenced from a single sample in a study of blood T cell repertoires in COVID-19. The data were produced by immunoSEQ multiplex PCR, yet TCRdb's version contains in-frame clones alone and is incomplete. The sample has some 200,000 clones; about nine tenths are singletons. The sample consisted of peripheral blood. The origin of the receptors is a man older than 75 with acute or convalescent COVID-19.

This rearrangement joins TRBV2 to TRBJ2-3; possibly TRBD1 for D (5 bases). Germline lookup yields CDR1 SNHLY and CDR2 FYNNEI. The CDR3 has 12 amino acids. The V gene lost 5 bases and the J gene lost 4 bases, with 7 bases spanning the gap. The CDR3 loop reads CASSLGPDTQYF. CDR3 coding DNA: TGTGCCAGCAGTCTGGGGCCAGATACGCAGTATTTT.

This clone came up a few times. This chain joins TRBV5-1 and TRBJ1-4; tentatively, D is TRBD1 (5 bases). The V end lost 2 bases, the J end lost 2 bases, and 10 bases lay between the germline ends. The CDR3 contains 15 residues. Germline V gene sequence: CDR1 SGHRS, CDR2 YFSETQ. This chain's CDR3 is CASSFGGGTNEKLFF. CDR3 DNA sequence: TGCGCCAGCAGCTTTGGGGGAGGGACTAATGAAAAACTGTTTTTT.

The chain joins TRBV28 to TRBJ2-2; D is ambiguous. Germline V gene lookup returns CDR1 MDHEN and CDR2 SYDVKM. The V end was cut by 8 bases, the J end by 2 bases, with 9 bases between. This CDR3 is 13 amino acids long. CDR3 sequence: CASGNLNTGELFF. The CDR3 DNA follows: TGTGCCAGCGGTAACCTAAACACCGGGGAGCTGTTTTTT.

This chain uses TRBV25-1 with TRBJ2-7; 9 bases match TRBD1. This CDR3 region has 18 residues. Germline assignment: CDR1 MGHDK and CDR2 SYGVNS. V shed 4 bases and J 0 bases; nucleotides not matched to a gene: 13. This CDR3 is CASSGLRDRVRSSYEQYV. CDR3 coding DNA: TGTGCCAGCAGTGGGCTCCGGGACAGGGTTCGTAGCTCCTACGAGCAGTACGTC.

This chain connects TRBV29-1 to TRBJ2-1, with TRBD2 matching 7 bases. Trimming removed 5 bases from V and 3 bases from J; junction bases left unmatched: 7. The V gene's germline CDR1 is SQVTM and CDR2 ANQGSEA. The CDR3 length is 14 residues. The CDR3 DNA follows: TGCAGCGTTTTACTAGCGAGAGGCTACAATGAGCAGTTCTTC. Translating gives CSVLLARGYNEQFF.

J is TRBJ1-2 and V is TRBV2; the match to TRBD1 covers 8 bases. Germline V gene lookup returns CDR1 SNHLY and CDR2 FYNNEI. The V and J ends lost 5 bases and 4 bases, in that order; junction bases with no gene match: 6. The CDR3 consists of 14 residues. The CDR3 bases are TGTGCCAGCAGTTTACAGGGGGGAACCTATGGCTACACCTTC. Protein product: CASSLQGGTYGYTF. Together with reference TRBV2 and TRBJ1-2, the CDR3 gives the full variable domain: EPEVTQTPSHQVTQMGQEVILRCVPISNHLYFYWYRQILGQKVEFLVSFYNNEISEKSEIFDDQFSVERPDGSNFTLKIRSTKLEDSAMYFCASSLQGGTYGYTFGSGTRLTVV.

This rearrangement joins TRBV29-1 to TRBJ1-3; 7 positions match TRBD1. V lost 8 bases, J lost 4 bases, and 5 bases stayed unmatched. There are 12 residues in the CDR3. The germline gives CDR1 SQVTM, CDR2 ANQGSEA. The CDR3 protein is CSMTGQGNTIYF. Written as DNA, the CDR3 is TGCAGCATGACGGGACAGGGAAACACCATATATTTT.

This clone has only one observation. The chain links TRBV3-1 (or the pseudogene TRBV3-2) to TRBJ2-7; 11 bases line up with TRBD1. The CDR3 is 13 amino acids. The V gene's germline CDR1 is LGHDT and CDR2 YNNKEL (reference sequence). V gave up 6 bases and J gave up 7 bases; unmatched junction bases: 5. CDR3 in DNA: TGTGCCAGCAGACCCGGGACAGGGGGAGAGCAGTACTTC. Protein product: CASRPGTGGEQYF.

The V and J genes are TRBV7-8 and TRBJ2-7; TRBD1 matches at 8 bases. Germline lookup yields CDR1 SGHVS and CDR2 FQNEAQ. Trimming took 5 bases from V and 2 from J; bases not matched to a gene: 8. The CDR3 totals 15 residues. CDR3 region: CASSKQGGSAYEQYF. The CDR3 DNA reads TGTGCCAGCAGCAAACAGGGGGGCTCGGCCTACGAGCAGTACTTC.

This sequence joins TRBV5-6 and TRBJ2-3, with TRBD2 identical over 10 bases. Trimming took 4 bases from V and 8 from J; bases not matched to a gene: 4. In germline, CDR1 is SGHDT, CDR2 YYEEEE. This CDR3 contains 13 residues. CDR3 nucleotides: TGTGCCAGCAGCGCCGGGACTAGCGCTACGCAGTATTTT. Protein product: CASSAGTSATQYF.

The J gene is TRBJ2-1, the V gene TRBV28; 14 bases are shared with TRBD2. Germline CDR1 is MDHEN and CDR2 is SYDVKM. This CDR3 comprises 16 residues. The V and J ends lost 4 bases and 15 bases, in that order; junction bases with no gene match: 14. The chain's CDR3 is CASSSPGTSGRGGGFF. CDR3 nucleotides: TGTGCCAGCAGTTCCCCAGGGACTAGCGGGAGAGGGGGAGGGTTCTTC.

The chain uses TRBV15 and TRBJ2-2; no reliable D call. V was shortened by 0 bases and J by 1 base, with 15 bases between the two germline ends. This CDR3 is built from 18 residues. The germline V gene encodes CDR1 LNHNV and CDR2 YYDKDF (reference sequence). CDR3 bases: TGTGCCACCAGCAGAGATACCCTCAACTTACTGAACACCGGGGAGCTGTTTTTT. Protein product: CATSRDTLNLLNTGELFF.

V and J are TRBV5-1 and TRBJ2-1, with 16 bases fitting TRBD2. The ends lost 0 bases at V and 2 bases at J; junction bases unmatched: 11. Looked up from germline, CDR1 is SGHRS and CDR2 is YFSETQ. The CDR3 extends over 21 amino acids. CDR3 sequence reads: CASSLARGTSGRGFAYNEQFF. CDR3 sequence (DNA): TGCGCCAGCAGCTTGGCCAGGGGGACTAGCGGGAGGGGTTTTGCCTACAATGAGCAGTTCTTC.

The chain combines TRBV7-9 with TRBJ1-6; D is perhaps TRBD1 (5 bases). The length of the CDR3 is 18 residues. With 2 bases removed from V and 0 bases from J, the gap between germline ends came to 14 bases. The germline gives CDR1 SEHNR, CDR2 FQNEAQ (reference sequence). As DNA, the CDR3 is TGTGCCAGCAGCTTAAGCAGGGTTTTAAGCTCCTATAATTCACCCCTCCACTTT. It is translated as CASSLSRVLSSYNSPLHF.

The chain joins TRBV6-5 to TRBJ1-2, with 9 bases lining up with TRBD1. The CDR3 runs to 15 residues. V shed 5 bases, J shed 4 bases, and the junction held 8 bases outside the gene matches. Germline-derived CDR1 and CDR2 are MNHEY and SVGAGI. The CDR3 is CASSQFTGGGYGYTF. The CDR3 region has the DNA TGTGCCAGCAGTCAATTTACAGGGGGCGGCTATGGCTACACCTTC.

This clone was seen a single time. This chain uses TRBV10-3 with TRBJ1-2, with 8 bases identical to TRBD1. The trim removed 3 bases at V and 6 bases at J, leaving 6 bases unmatched. The germline V gene encodes CDR1 ENHRY and CDR2 SYGVKD. CDR3 length: 14 amino acids. The DNA of the CDR3 is TGTGCCATCAGTGACCCCGGACAGGGAGATGGCTACACCTTC. It yields the protein CAISDPGQGDGYTF.

CDR3 protein: CASSQTPVNTEAFF. CDR3 nucleotide sequence: TGTGCCAGCAGCCAAACTCCCGTGAACACTGAAGCTTTCTTT. This chain links TRBV6-5 with TRBJ1-1; no clear D. The germline V and J ends were trimmed by 6 bases and 0 bases, with 11 bases remaining between them. The CDR3 is 14 amino acids. The germline gives CDR1 MNHEY, CDR2 SVGAGI.

This chain's CDR3 is CATSDTGRGNQPQHF. Here the CDR3 DNA reads TGTGCCACCAGTGATACGGGTCGTGGCAATCAGCCCCAGCATTTT. The V and J genes are TRBV24-1 and TRBJ1-5; D is unclear. The V end lost 3 bases, the J end lost 2 bases, and 10 bases lay between the germline ends. Germline V lookup: CDR1 KGHDR, CDR2 SFDVKD. CDR3 length: 15 amino acids.

The V gene is TRBV24-1, the J gene TRBJ2-1, with D possibly being TRBD2 (5 bases). The germline V gene encodes CDR1 KGHDR and CDR2 SFDVKD. CDR3 size: 16 residues. Trimming cost V 5 bases and J 5 bases, with 18 bases left between them. The CDR3 reads CATSAARIGRNNEQFF. The CDR3 DNA reads TGTGCCACCAGTGCGGCCCGAATAGGGAGAAACAATGAGCAGTTCTTC.

The V gene is TRBV2, the J gene TRBJ2-7; D gene uncertain. This CDR3 spans 10 amino acids. V shed 2 bases and J shed 9 bases, with 5 bases lying between them. Germline V CDR1 and CDR2: SNHLY, FYNNEI. The DNA of the CDR3 is TGTGCCAGCAGTGAACCCGGGCAGTACGTC. This sequence encodes CASSEPGQYV.

The chain uses TRBV4-1 and TRBJ1-5; TRBD1 aligns across 10 bases. The V gene's germline CDR1 is MGHRA and CDR2 YSYEKL. There are 16 residues in the CDR3. The V and J ends lost 2 bases and 7 bases, in that order; junction bases with no gene match: 8. Here the CDR3 reads CASSQTHGTGAQPQHF. The DNA for the CDR3 is TGCGCCAGCAGCCAAACCCACGGGACAGGGGCACAGCCCCAGCATTTT.

The chain has TRBV29-1 and TRBJ1-5; 7 bases match TRBD1. This CDR3 is built from 12 residues. V dropped 6 bases and J dropped 4; count of bases not matched to a gene: 3. The V gene's germline CDR1 is SQVTM and CDR2 ANQGSEA. DNA of the CDR3: TGCAGCGTCGCGGACAGGAATCAGCCCCAGCATTTT. It specifies CSVADRNQPQHF.

This clone was detected once. The chain has TRBV6-5 and TRBJ2-1, with 11 positions matching TRBD2. V lost 7 bases, J lost 7 bases, and 9 bases stayed unmatched. CDR3 length equals 15 residues. From germline, CDR1 is MNHEY and CDR2 SVGAGI. For the CDR3, the DNA is TGTGCCAGCACCGAACTTGGGACTAGCGGTAATGAGCAGTTCTTC. This codes for CASTELGTSGNEQFF.

V and J are TRBV13 and TRBJ1-2; weak D call: TRBD1 (6 bases). This CDR3 has 15 amino acids. V was pared by 5 bases and J by 1 base, with 14 bases between. CDR1 PRHDT and CDR2 FYEKMQ come from the germline V gene (reference sequence). CDR3: CASSTTGPINYGYTF. The CDR3 DNA follows: TGTGCCAGCAGCACAACAGGGCCCATTAACTATGGCTACACCTTC.

This clone is a singleton in its sample. This rearrangement joins TRBV4-1 to TRBJ2-1; TRBD2 matches 13 bases. The CDR3 length is 18 residues. Germline lookup yields CDR1 MGHRA and CDR2 YSYEKL. The V gene end was trimmed by 3 bases and the J gene end by 8 bases; junction bases not matched to a gene: 13. The CDR3 DNA follows: TGCGCCAGCAGCCAGTTTATTCCACTAGCGGGAGGGCGAGATGAGCAGTTCTTC. Translated, it gives CASSQFIPLAGGRDEQFF.

V and J are TRBV7-3 and TRBJ2-2, with D uncertain. The V gene lost 3 bases and the J gene lost 0 bases, with 2 bases spanning the gap. CDR3 size: 13 residues. Germline assignment: CDR1 SGHTA and CDR2 FQGTGA. For the CDR3, the DNA is TGTGCCAGCAGCTTCGCGAACACCGGGGAGCTGTTTTTT. Its translation is CASSFANTGELFF.

Points on this clone: The junction does not match germline at one end; this may be a read error. The chain carries TRBV11-2 and TRBJ2-2, with D uncertain. Per germline, CDR1 SGHAT and CDR2 FQNNGV. The CDR3 length is 15 residues. The CDR3 sequence: CASSLAGVLTGELFF. Written as DNA, the CDR3 is TGTGCCAGCAGTTTAGCCGGTGTCCTCACCGGGGAGCTGTTTTTT.

This chain uses TRBV24-1 with TRBJ2-5, with D unresolved. The CDR3 runs 13 residues. Germline-derived CDR1 and CDR2 are KGHDR and SFDVKD. The germline V and J ends were trimmed by 7 bases and 2 bases, with 10 bases remaining between them. CDR3 region: CATRQDPQETQYF. The CDR3 nucleotides read TGTGCCACCAGGCAGGATCCTCAAGAGACCCAGTACTTC.

The chain combines TRBV5-1 with TRBJ1-5, with 10 nucleotides matching TRBD1. The CDR3 spans 15 residues. V shed 3 bases and J 5 bases; nucleotides not matched to a gene: 5. Germline-derived CDR1 and CDR2 are SGHRS and YFSETQ. CDR3 sequence (DNA): TGCGCCAGCAGCTCAGGGACAGGGGATGATCAGCCCCAGCATTTT. Translation: CASSSGTGDDQPQHF.

V usage is TRBV18 and J usage is TRBJ2-3, with D uncertain. The CDR3 is 15 amino acids. V shed 4 bases and J shed 0 bases, with 11 bases lying between them. Germline CDR1 reads KGHSH; CDR2 reads LQKENI. CDR3 DNA: TGTGCCAGCTCACTAGCATACACTAGCACAGATACGCAGTATTTT. This codes for CASSLAYTSTDTQYF.